This TCR beta chain was captured by sequencing in a study of OX40 agonist ivuxolimab in advanced cancers. Study-level information: Patients received ivuxolimab, an agonistic anti-OX40 (CD134) antibody. Partial responses were achieved by three patients: one hepatocellular carcinoma, two cutaneous melanoma.

In regard to this clone: Its antigen is not identified.

The study, taken as a whole, reports: More expanded clones were seen, on average, in CD8+ T cells than in CD4+. What antigens the expanded peripheral T cells recognized was never established.

Produced via immunoSEQ multiplex PCR; TCRdb's table is partial and in-frame only. The data contain more than 45,000 clones, roughly 93% of them singletons. Germline-derived CDR1 and CDR2 are LNHNV and YYDKDF (reference sequence). The CDR3 totals 15 residues. Trimming removed 0 bases from V and 15 bases from J, with 18 bases in between. Sequencing used CD4+ or CD8+ T cells sorted from blood, obtained in a trial of the OX40 agonist ivuxolimab. The V call is TRBV15, the J call TRBJ1-6, with D uncertain. The TCR was taken from an adult with an advanced solid tumor such as melanoma, head and neck, liver or kidney cancer. CDR3 protein: CATSREGTGRPSLHF. CDR3 in DNA: TGTGCCACCAGCAGAGAGGGAACGGGCCGGCCCAGCCTCCACTTT.